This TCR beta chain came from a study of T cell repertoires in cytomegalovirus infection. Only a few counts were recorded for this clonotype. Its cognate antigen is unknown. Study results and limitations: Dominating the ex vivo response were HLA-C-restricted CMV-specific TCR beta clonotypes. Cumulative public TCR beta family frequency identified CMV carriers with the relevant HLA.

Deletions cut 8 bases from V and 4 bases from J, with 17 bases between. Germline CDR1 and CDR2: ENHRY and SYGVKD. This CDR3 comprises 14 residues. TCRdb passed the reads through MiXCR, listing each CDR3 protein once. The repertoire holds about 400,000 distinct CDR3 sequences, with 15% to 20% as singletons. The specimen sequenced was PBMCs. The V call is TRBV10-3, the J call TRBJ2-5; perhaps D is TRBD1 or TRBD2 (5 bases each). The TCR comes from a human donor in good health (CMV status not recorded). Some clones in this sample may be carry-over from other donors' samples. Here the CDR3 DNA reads TGTGCCATCTCCTCCTTGGGGGTGGCAGAGACCCAGTACTTC. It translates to CAISSLGVAETQYF.